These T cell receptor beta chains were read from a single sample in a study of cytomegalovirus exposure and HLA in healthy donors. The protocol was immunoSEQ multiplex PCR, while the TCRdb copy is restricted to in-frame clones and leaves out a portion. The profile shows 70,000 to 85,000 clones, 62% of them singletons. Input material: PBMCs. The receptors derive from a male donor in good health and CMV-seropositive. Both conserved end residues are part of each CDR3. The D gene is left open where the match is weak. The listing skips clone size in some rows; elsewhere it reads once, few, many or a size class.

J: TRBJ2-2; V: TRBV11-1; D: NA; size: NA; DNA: TGTGCCAGCAGCTTAGTAGTTCCCGGGGAGCTGTTTTTT; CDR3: CASSLVVPGELFF
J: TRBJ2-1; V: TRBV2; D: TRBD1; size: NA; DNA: TGTGCCAGCAGTCCAACAGGGGGTGAGCAGTTCTTC; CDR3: CASSPTGGEQFF
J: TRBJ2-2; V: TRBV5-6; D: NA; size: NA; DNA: TGTGCCAGCAGCTTGGCCCTCACCGGGGAGCTGTTTTTT; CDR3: CASSLALTGELFF
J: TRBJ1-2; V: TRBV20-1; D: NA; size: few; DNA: TGCAGTGCTCTAACGGGAGGCTACACCTTC; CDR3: CSALTGGYTF
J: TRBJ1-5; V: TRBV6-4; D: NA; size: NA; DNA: TGTGCCAGCAGTGACTATCAGGGTGGCAATCAGCCCCAGCATTTT; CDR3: CASSDYQGGNQPQHF
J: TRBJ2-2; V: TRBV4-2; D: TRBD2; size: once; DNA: TGTGCCAGCAGCCAAGACTTAGCGGGGGCGAGAACCGGGGAGCTGTTTTTT; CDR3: CASSQDLAGARTGELFF
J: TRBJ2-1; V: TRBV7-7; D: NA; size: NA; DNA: TGTGCTAGCAGCCCCAGCAGGTCTCTAACGGAGCAGTTCTTC; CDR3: CASSPSRSLTEQFF
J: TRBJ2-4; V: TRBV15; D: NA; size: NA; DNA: TGTGCCACCAGCAGAGCTGCAGGGATTGTTCACATTCAGTACTTC; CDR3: CATSRAAGIVHIQYF
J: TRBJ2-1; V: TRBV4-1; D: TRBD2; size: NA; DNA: TGCGCCAGCAGCCAAGAGGGGACTAGCGGGAGAGGTGAGCAGTTCTTC; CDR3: CASSQEGTSGRGEQFF
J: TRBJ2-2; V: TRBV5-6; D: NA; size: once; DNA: TGTGCCAGCAGCTTGAGCATCCCCGGGGAGCTGTTTTTT; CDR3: CASSLSIPGELFF
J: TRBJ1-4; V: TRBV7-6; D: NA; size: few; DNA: TGTGCCAGCAGCTTAGACGAGGGAACTAATGAAAAACTGTTTTTT; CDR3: CASSLDEGTNEKLFF
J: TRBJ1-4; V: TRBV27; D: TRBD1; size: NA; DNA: TGTGCCAGCAGTGTAGACAGGGCGGGGAATGAAAAACTGTTTTTT; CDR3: CASSVDRAGNEKLFF
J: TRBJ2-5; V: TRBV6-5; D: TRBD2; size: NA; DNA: TGTGCCAGTGGCTCAGCGGGAGCCCCCCAAGAGACCCAGTACTTC; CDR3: CASGSAGAPQETQYF
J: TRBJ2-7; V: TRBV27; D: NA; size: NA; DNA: TGTGCCAGCAGTTCCCGATGGGGGCAAGAGTCCTACGAGCAGTACTTC; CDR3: CASSSRWGQESYEQYF
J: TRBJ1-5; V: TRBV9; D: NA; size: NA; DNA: TGTGCCAGCAGCGAGGGGGGGGATCAGCCCCAGCATTTT; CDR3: CASSEGGDQPQHF
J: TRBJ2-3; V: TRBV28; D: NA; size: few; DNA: TGTGCCATCTCAAAACAGGGATCCCCCACAGATACGCAGTATTTT; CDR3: CAISKQGSPTDTQYF
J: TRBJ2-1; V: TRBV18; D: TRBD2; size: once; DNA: TGTGCCAGCTCTCGGACTAGCGGGGGCTCCTACAATGAGCAGTTCTTC; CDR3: CASSRTSGGSYNEQFF
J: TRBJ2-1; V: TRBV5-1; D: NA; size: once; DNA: TGCGCCAGCAGCTGGGCGACGGGAAATGAGCAGTTCTTC; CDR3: CASSWATGNEQFF
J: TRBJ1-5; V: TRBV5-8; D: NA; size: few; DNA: TGTGCCAGCAGCACTAGGGGGGGGCAGCCCCAGCATTTT; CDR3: CASSTRGGQPQHF
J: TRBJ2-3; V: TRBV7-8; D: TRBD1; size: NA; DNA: TGTGCCAGCAGTTCAGACAGGGAGGATACGCAGTATTTT; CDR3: CASSSDREDTQYF
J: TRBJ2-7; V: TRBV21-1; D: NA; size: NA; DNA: TGTGCCAGCAGCAGCAGGGGTTCCTACGAGCAGTACTTC; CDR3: CASSSRGSYEQYF
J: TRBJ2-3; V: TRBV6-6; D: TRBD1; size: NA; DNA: TGTGCCAGCACTAAGGGGGCTCGCACAGATACGCAGTATTTT; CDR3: CASTKGARTDTQYF
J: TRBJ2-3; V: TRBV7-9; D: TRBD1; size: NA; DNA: TGTGCCAGCAGCGCCCGACAGGGGGGCGGCACAGATACGCAGTATTTT; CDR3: CASSARQGGGTDTQYF
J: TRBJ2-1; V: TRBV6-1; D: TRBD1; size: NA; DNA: TGTGCCAGCAGTGAAACCAGGACAGGGGTCAATGAGCAGTTCTTC; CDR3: CASSETRTGVNEQFF
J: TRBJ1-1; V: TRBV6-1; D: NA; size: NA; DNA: TGTGCCAGCAGTGATTTGGCAGGGCCCACTGAAGCTTTCTTT; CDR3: CASSDLAGPTEAFF
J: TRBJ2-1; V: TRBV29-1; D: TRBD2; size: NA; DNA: TGCAGCGTTCATGGGACTAGCGGGGTAAATTTGTTCTTC; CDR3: CSVHGTSGVNLFF
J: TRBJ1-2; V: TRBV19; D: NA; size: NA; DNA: TGTGCCAGTACCCCACTGGGACTAGGGGGCTACACCTTC; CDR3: CASTPLGLGGYTF
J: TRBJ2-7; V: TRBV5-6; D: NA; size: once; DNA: TGTGCCAGCAGCTTGGTTCCTAACGAGCAGTACTTC; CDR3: CASSLVPNEQYF
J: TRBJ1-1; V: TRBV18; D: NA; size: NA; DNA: TGTGCCAGCTCACCACTGACAGATTACAACACTGAAGCTTTCTTT; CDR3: CASSPLTDYNTEAFF
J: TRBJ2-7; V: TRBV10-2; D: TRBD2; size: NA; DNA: TGCGCCAGCAGCAGCTTAGCGGGAGGCGTCTACGAGCAGTACTTC; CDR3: CASSSLAGGVYEQYF
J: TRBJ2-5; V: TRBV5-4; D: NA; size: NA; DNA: TGTGCCAGCAGCTTGGACAGGCAAGGGACCCAGTACTTC; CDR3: CASSLDRQGTQYF
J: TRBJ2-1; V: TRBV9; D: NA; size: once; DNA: TGTGCCAGCAGCGTAGTAGAAGGGGGGGACACGAATGAGCAGTTCTTC; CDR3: CASSVVEGGDTNEQFF
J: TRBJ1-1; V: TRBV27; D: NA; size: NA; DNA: TGTGCCAGCAGTTTTAGGACAGTAGGGGGCACTGAAGCTTTCTTT; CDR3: CASSFRTVGGTEAFF
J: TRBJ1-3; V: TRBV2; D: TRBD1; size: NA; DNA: TGTGCCAGCAGTGGACAGGGGGACCGAAACACCATATATTTT; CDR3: CASSGQGDRNTIYF
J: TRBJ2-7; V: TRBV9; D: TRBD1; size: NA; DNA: TGTGCCAGCAGCGTAGCCCAGGGGGACTACGAGCAGTACTTC; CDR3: CASSVAQGDYEQYF
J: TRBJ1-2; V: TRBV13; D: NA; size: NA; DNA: TGTGCCAGCAGCTTAGGCGCGGCTGGCTATGGCTACACCTTC; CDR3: CASSLGAAGYGYTF
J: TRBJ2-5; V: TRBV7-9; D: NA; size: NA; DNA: TGTGCCAGCAGCTCGCGCCTAAAAGGGAGACAAGAGACCCAGTACTTC; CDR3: CASSSRLKGRQETQYF
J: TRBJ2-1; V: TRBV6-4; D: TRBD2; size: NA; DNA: TGTGCCAGCAGCCCTAGCGGTACCTACAATGAGCAGTTCTTC; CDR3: CASSPSGTYNEQFF
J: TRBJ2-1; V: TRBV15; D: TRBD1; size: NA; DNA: TGTGCCACCAGCAGACATCCTACGGGACAGGTCGGGAATGAGCAGTTCTTC; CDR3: CATSRHPTGQVGNEQFF
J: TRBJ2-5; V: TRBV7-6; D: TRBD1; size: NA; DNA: TGTGCCAGCAGTAAAGGGTCCGGGACAGTACAAGAGACCCAGTACTTC; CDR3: CASSKGSGTVQETQYF
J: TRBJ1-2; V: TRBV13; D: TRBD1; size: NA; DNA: TGTGCCAGCAGCTCGTCCGGGACAGGGCGTAACTATGGCTACACCTTC; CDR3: CASSSSGTGRNYGYTF
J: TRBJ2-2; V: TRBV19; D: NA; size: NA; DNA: TGTGCCAGTAGTATCCCGGGTCCAAACACCGGGGAGCTGTTTTTT; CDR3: CASSIPGPNTGELFF
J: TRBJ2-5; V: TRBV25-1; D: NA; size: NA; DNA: TGTGCCAGCAGTAGGGGGGGGACCCAGTACTTC; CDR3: CASSRGGTQYF
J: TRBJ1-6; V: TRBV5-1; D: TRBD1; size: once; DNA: TGCGCCAGCAGCTTGACAACAGGGGGAAATTCACCCCTCCACTTT; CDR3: CASSLTTGGNSPLHF
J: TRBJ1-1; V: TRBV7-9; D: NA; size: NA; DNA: TGTGCCAGCAGCCAGGGGTTACCGAACACTGAAGCTTTCTTT; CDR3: CASSQGLPNTEAFF
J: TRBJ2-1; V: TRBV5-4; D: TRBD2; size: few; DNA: TGTGCCAGCAGCTTCCCCCTAGCGGGTGAGTTCTTC; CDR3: CASSFPLAGEFF
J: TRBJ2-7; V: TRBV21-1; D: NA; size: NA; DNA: TGTGCCAGCAGCCCCCGGGGCGAGCAGTACTTC; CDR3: CASSPRGEQYF
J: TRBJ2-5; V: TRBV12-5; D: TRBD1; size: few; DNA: TGTGCTAGTGGTCCGGGACAGGGTAGAGAGACCCAGTACTTC; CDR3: CASGPGQGRETQYF